A selection of T cell receptor beta chains follows, all from one sample in a study of T cells after yellow fever vaccination. One entry per CDR3 protein, called by TCRdb with MiXCR from the 5' RACE reads. This sample has 300,000 to 350,000 distinct CDR3 sequences, with under 5% found just once. The specimen was PBMCs, collected 5 days after the yellow fever booster vaccination. The receptors were gathered from a man aged 18 to 30 who received the YFV17D yellow fever vaccine. CDR3s include the opening cysteine and the closing phenylalanine or tryptophan. Each record gives: V gene, CDR3 protein.

V gene: TRBV5-1; CDR3 protein: CASSLGDSRVQPQHF
V gene: TRBV20-1; CDR3 protein: CSATGLATYEQYF
V gene: TRBV6-1; CDR3 protein: CASSEFHAKYYGYTF
V gene: TRBV7-9; CDR3 protein: CASSLWGGFEAFF
V gene: TRBV29-1; CDR3 protein: CSVEQAGGYTF
V gene: TRBV28; CDR3 protein: CASSFHGTGRETQYF
V gene: TRBV10-1; CDR3 protein: CASSEPEGSNEKLFF
V gene: TRBV5-1; CDR3 protein: CASSWGQGGSYNSPLHF
V gene: TRBV10-3; CDR3 protein: CAIGDGSSYNEQFF
V gene: TRBV5-1; CDR3 protein: CASSLDFRDLTDTQYF
V gene: TRBV7-9; CDR3 protein: CASSQGLAGVTQYF
V gene: TRBV28; CDR3 protein: CASSSQGEGEKLFF
V gene: TRBV4-1; CDR3 protein: CASSQERLNEQFF
V gene: TRBV7-9; CDR3 protein: CASSDHTEAFF
V gene: TRBV6-2/TRBV6-3; CDR3 protein: CASSYSSSGSNTEAFF
V gene: TRBV7-9; CDR3 protein: CASNDLGLAGPTDTQYF